The clone carrying this T cell receptor (beta chain) was counted only a few times. In the original processing: Quantification of nucleated cells was approximated via reference gene primer amplification. TCRdb's table, derived via immunoSEQ multiplex PCR, lists solely in-frame clones and lacks some. The V and J calls and the clone size are those of that table, but D and trimming were determined from the DNA. The sample includes 120,000 or so clones, over 55% of them seen just once. The sample comes from a study of blood T cell repertoires in COVID-19. Turning to the study itself: COVID-19 samples, acute and convalescent, were from the United States, Italy and Spain. The analysed material was cDNA or gDNA that came from T cells, B-cell-depleted T cells, or PBMCs.

J gave up 0 bases and V 2 bases, and 5 bases lay outside the gene matches. The CDR3 totals 16 residues. Germline lookup yields CDR1 SGHTA and CDR2 FQGNSA. The chain joins TRBV7-2 to TRBJ2-3, with 7 bases matching TRBD2. The sequence came from a woman in her sixties or seventies with acute or convalescent COVID-19. Sequences were obtained from peripheral blood. The CDR3 DNA is TGTGCCAGCAGCTTATGGACTAGTGCTAGCACAGATACGCAGTATTTT. This gives the protein CASSLWTSASTDTQYF. Combining the CDR3 with reference TRBV7-2 and TRBJ2-3 gives the whole variable domain GAGVSQSPSNKVTEKGKDVELRCDPISGHTALYWYRQSLGQGLEFLIYFQGNSAPDKSGLPSDRFSAERTGGSVSTLTIQRTQQEDSAVYLCASSLWTSASTDTQYFGPGTRLTVL.